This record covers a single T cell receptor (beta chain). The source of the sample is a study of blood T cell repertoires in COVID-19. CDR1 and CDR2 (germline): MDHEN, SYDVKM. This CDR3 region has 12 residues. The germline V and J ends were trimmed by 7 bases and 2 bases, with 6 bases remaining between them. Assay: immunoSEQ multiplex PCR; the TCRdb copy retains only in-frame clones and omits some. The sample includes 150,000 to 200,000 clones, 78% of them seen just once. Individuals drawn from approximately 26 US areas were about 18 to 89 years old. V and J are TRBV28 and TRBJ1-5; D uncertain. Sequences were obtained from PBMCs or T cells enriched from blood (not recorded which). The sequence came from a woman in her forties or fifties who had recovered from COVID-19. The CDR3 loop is CASNTGNQPQHF. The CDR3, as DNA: TGTGCCAGCAATACGGGCAATCAGCCCCAGCATTTT.